This T cell receptor beta chain appears in the sequencing data of a study of T cells in localized non-small cell lung cancer. The CDR3 has 13 amino acids. Germline CDR1 is SGHVS and CDR2 is FNYEAQ. With 4 bases removed from V and 4 bases from J, the gap between germline ends came to 8 bases. Clones were sequenced by immunoSEQ multiplex PCR, and TCRdb holds only the in-frame ones, with some missing. The profile shows approximately 47,000 clones, 86% of them singletons. The gene calls are TRBV7-6 and TRBJ1-3; D unclear. This clonotype was sampled from a man between 40 and 69 years old with stage II lung adenocarcinoma. The sequencing used PBMCs, collected before any cancer treatment. CDR3 amino acids: CASSSPPGNTIYF. CDR3 in DNA: TGTGCCAGCAGCTCCCCTCCCGGAAACACCATATATTTT. Variable domain in full (rest from reference TRBV7-6 and TRBJ1-3): GAGVSQSPRYKVTKRGQDVALRCDPISGHVSLYWYRQALGQGPEFLTYFNYEAQQDKSGLPNDRFSAERPEGSISTLTIQRTEQRDSAMYRCASSSPPGNTIYFGEGSWLTVV.